Listed below are T cell receptor beta chains from one sample, sequenced in a study of OX40 agonist ivuxolimab in advanced cancers. Method: immunoSEQ multiplex PCR; TCRdb's copy keeps in-frame clones and lacks some. In the table there are about 89,000 clones, just over 90% of which are singletons. Source: CD4+ or CD8+ T cells sorted from blood, taken in a trial of the OX40 agonist ivuxolimab. The source is an adult with an advanced solid tumor such as melanoma, head and neck, liver or kidney cancer. Each CDR3 is given without its conserved first and last residue.

V	J	CDR3
TRBV7-4	TRBJ2-3	ASSLGLAERKYTDTQY
TRBV7-3	TRBJ2-2	ASSLGTSGYTGELF
TRBV19	TRBJ2-7	ASSIEETGNHEQY
TRBV6-5	TRBJ2-5	ASSSPRGAETQY
TRBV18	TRBJ2-6	ASSPPSGANVLT
TRBV6-1	TRBJ1-3	ASSEAKGNTIY
TRBV7-6	TRBJ2-1	ASSSNVAGGYYNEQF
TRBV6-5	TRBJ1-5	ASSYSTERNQPQH
TRBV5-1	TRBJ1-2	ASRPDSNYGYT
TRBV5-1	TRBJ2-5	ASSLSPGLAVETQY
TRBV5-8	TRBJ2-7	ASSLASGGLWGSYEQY
TRBV2	TRBJ2-5	AIGLGQETQY
TRBV4-1	TRBJ2-3	ASSQGGTSGTDTQY
TRBV7-9	TRBJ2-5	ASSLVQGGFQETQY
TRBV6-6	TRBJ2-7	ASRRDRGQYEQY
TRBV5-4	TRBJ2-3	ASSLGGPTSTDTQY
TRBV29-1	TRBJ2-5	SVRAGRETQY
TRBV7-8	TRBJ1-4	ASSADRTSTGEKLF
TRBV28	TRBJ1-1	ASSSTNTEAF
TRBV2	TRBJ1-6	ASRTGANDNSPLH
TRBV5-1	TRBJ2-5	ASSLDRGTETQY
TRBV27	TRBJ2-7	ASSLSRDYLTEQY
TRBV6-5	TRBJ1-2	ASRQQGGLGYT
TRBV18	TRBJ1-5	ASSFIPPREESNQPQH
TRBV21-1	TRBJ2-7	ASSNTIMPSGEQY
TRBV28	TRBJ2-3	ASTGAGGATDTQY
TRBV18	TRBJ2-2	ASSLDRLGELF
TRBV27	TRBJ2-1	ASSSFNQGGDNEQF
TRBV4-2	TRBJ2-5	ASSPRTSGDPETQY
TRBV28	TRBJ1-5	ASSFTGGGNQPQH
TRBV9	TRBJ1-6	ASSTSDREISPLH
TRBV5-1	TRBJ2-2	ASSLEKGSTGELF
TRBV18	TRBJ2-2	ASSPVRAGLAGELF
TRBV28	TRBJ2-1	ASRLYNEQF
TRBV20-1	TRBJ2-1	SAMPYDEQF
TRBV4-2	TRBJ1-5	ASSHSGQGDQPQH
TRBV7-8	TRBJ1-1	ASVLGTADLNTEAF
TRBV29-1	TRBJ2-3	SGGQSGTDTQY
TRBV9	TRBJ2-7	ASSPPTGTSAYEQY
TRBV10-2	TRBJ2-7	ASSVRTSAYEQY
TRBV9	TRBJ2-3	ASSVGIAGAVDTQY
TRBV7-6	TRBJ2-3	ASSSGSDTQY
TRBV7-2	TRBJ2-7	ASSLEVTGTYEQY